This T cell receptor beta chain was sequenced for a study of T cells in Graves' hyperthyroidism and ophthalmopathy. About the research overall: Peripheral blood was taken when the disease was first diagnosed, before any treatment began. Broader study findings: The model's output predicted ophthalmopathy at a median of 6.5 months prior to onset. Most clonotypes expanded in the thyroid (above 0.001) were also present in blood.

V was pared by 4 bases and J by 7 bases, with 13 bases of the junction left unmatched. Germline lookup yields CDR1 KGHDR and CDR2 SFDVKD. The CDR3 loop spans 19 amino acids. Using RNA transcripts as the source, TCR beta CDR3 regions were amplified. First-round RT-PCR with HTBI primers amplified the TCR CDR3 region. TCRdb re-derived calls from the multiplex PCR reads in MiXCR, one entry per CDR3 protein. This table has 660,000 or so distinct CDR3 sequences, less than 25% appearing once. On this clonotype: Its antigen is as yet unknown.

Uncontrolled infection, other autoimmune disease, pregnancy or lactation disqualified patients from enrolment. The V call is TRBV24-1, the J call TRBJ2-2, with 14 bases aligning to TRBD2. Sequencing was carried out using blood. The receptor was derived from a man aged 30 to 39 with Graves' ophthalmopathy. DNA of the CDR3: TGTGCCACCAGTGACCCCGACGTGGGACTAGCGGGAGTAGGCGGGGAGCTGTTTTTT. Encoded protein: CATSDPDVGLAGVGGELFF.